The 26 T cell receptor beta chains below were found in one sample sequenced in a study of cytomegalovirus exposure and HLA in healthy donors. 60 Vbeta and 13 Jbeta primers were used in PCR. Clones were sequenced by immunoSEQ multiplex PCR, and TCRdb holds only the in-frame ones, with some missing. The sample records approximately 250,000 clones, approximately 78% being singletons. The sample comprised PBMCs. The receptors come from a boy between 10 and 17 years old in good health and CMV-seronegative.

The chain's CDR3 is CASSLGFGTSGVSTDTQYF. The CDR3 DNA sequence: TGTGCCAGCAGCTTAGGGTTTGGGACTAGCGGGGTTAGCACAGATACGCAGTATTTT. The J gene is TRBJ2-3, the V gene TRBV7-2, with 13 bases matching TRBD2. Germline trimming cut 1 base from V and 0 bases from J; bases unmatched to any gene: 7. The germline CDR1 and CDR2 sequences are SGHTA and FQGNSA. The CDR3 loop spans 19 amino acids.

This clone has only a few counts. This chain links TRBV18 with TRBJ2-6; a weak D match, TRBD1 (5 bases). The length of the CDR3 is 17 residues. V was pared by 3 bases and J by 4 bases, with 16 bases between. Germline CDR1 and CDR2: KGHSH and LQKENI. The chain's CDR3 is CASSPRQPITGANVLTF. The CDR3 DNA follows: TGTGCCAGCTCACCGCGACAGCCTATCACCGGGGCCAACGTCCTGACTTTC.

This clone was seen a single time. This chain joins TRBV2 and TRBJ2-7; TRBD2 agrees at 11 bases. The CDR3 runs 14 residues. Germline CDR1 reads SNHLY; CDR2 reads FYNNEI. The trim removed 5 bases at V and 6 bases at J, leaving 6 bases unmatched. This CDR3 reads CASSSLAGVTEQYF. The CDR3 DNA is TGTGCCAGCAGTTCACTAGCGGGAGTTACCGAGCAGTACTTC.

This chain uses TRBV7-3 with TRBJ2-1, with D tentatively TRBD2 (5 bases). Trimming stripped 2 bases from V and 8 bases from J, with 19 bases between. The CDR3 has 16 amino acids. Per germline, CDR1 SGHTA and CDR2 FQGTGA. The CDR3 spells CASSLLLAPPRHEQFF. The DNA for the CDR3 is TGTGCCAGCAGCTTACTCCTAGCTCCCCCCCGCCATGAGCAGTTCTTC.

The rearrangement joins TRBV6-1 to TRBJ1-1, with TRBD1 identical over 10 bases. J lost 0 bases, V lost 8 bases, and 0 bases had no gene match. The germline CDR1 and CDR2 sequences are MNHNS and SASEGT. The CDR3 length is 13 residues. CDR3 DNA sequence: TGTGCCAGCGGGACAGGGGTGAACACTGAAGCTTTCTTT. Its translation is CASGTGVNTEAFF.

This chain links TRBV27 with TRBJ1-1, with D perhaps matching TRBD1 (5 bases). V was shortened by 3 bases and J by 9 bases, with 14 bases between the two germline ends. The length of the CDR3 is 13 residues. Germline-derived CDR1 and CDR2 are MNHEY and SMNVEV (reference sequence). The CDR3 bases are TGTGCCAGCAGTTTTCCCGGGGGGGGTAAAGCTTTCTTT. Protein product: CASSFPGGGKAFF.

Notes on this clone: The sample has other DNA sequences that encode this CDR3 too. The V call is TRBV6-6, the J call TRBJ1-2; no clear D gene. The CDR3 runs 11 residues. CDR1 MNHNY and CDR2 SVGAGI come from the germline V gene (reference sequence). Trimming removed 4 bases at V and 8 bases at J, with 8 bases between. CDR3 sequence reads: CASSLELGYTF. CDR3 coding DNA: TGTGCCAGCAGTTTAGAACTGGGCTACACCTTC.

The chain carries TRBV5-6 and TRBJ2-5; 9 bases fit TRBD2. This CDR3 has 17 residues. V was clipped by 3 bases and J by 1 base; unmatched bases: 10. Germline CDR1 is SGHDT and CDR2 is YYEEEE. The CDR3: CASSYTSGGGGQETQYF. The DNA of the CDR3 is TGTGCCAGCAGCTATACTAGTGGCGGGGGGGGCCAAGAGACCCAGTACTTC.

The rearrangement uses TRBV2 and TRBJ1-2; D might be TRBD1 (5 bases). Looked up from germline, CDR1 is SNHLY and CDR2 is FYNNEI. This CDR3 is built from 15 residues. With 5 bases removed from V and 7 bases from J, the gap between germline ends came to 20 bases. CDR3 DNA sequence: TGTGCCAGCAGTCGCCGGACTGCGGGGCGGGGTGGCTACACCTTC. Protein: CASSRRTAGRGGYTF.

The J gene is TRBJ1-5, the V gene TRBV6-7, with D possibly TRBD1 on 6 matching bases. TRBV6-7 is reported as an ORF; its role is uncertain. The CDR3 extends over 16 amino acids. Trimming shortened V by 9 bases and J by 0 bases, and 18 bases separated the two germline ends. The CDR3 spells CARIHTGSSSNQPQHF. The CDR3 DNA sequence: TGTGCCAGAATACACACAGGGAGTAGTAGCAATCAGCCCCAGCATTTT.

The rearrangement uses TRBV30 and TRBJ1-6; D possibly corresponds to TRBD1 (5 bases). The CDR3 extends over 14 amino acids. Germline V gene data show CDR1 as GTSNPN and CDR2 as SVGIG (reference sequence). V lost 2 bases and J 12 bases, leaving 17 bases between the germline ends. The DNA for the CDR3 is TGTGCCTGGAGTACTCTTTCCGGGGGGGGACCCCTCCACTTT. This codes for CAWSTLSGGGPLHF.

V gene TRBV7-9 combines with J gene TRBJ1-1; D is possibly TRBD1 (5 bases). The germline CDR1 and CDR2 sequences are SEHNR and FQNEAQ (reference sequence). This CDR3 comprises 16 residues. Trimming left V 1 base short and J 1 base short, with 13 bases between. The CDR3 here is CASSLVGEGSNTEAFF. CDR3 DNA: TGTGCCAGCAGCTTAGTTGGGGAGGGGTCGAACACTGAAGCTTTCTTT.

This clone is a singleton in its sample. The chain is built from TRBV27 and TRBJ2-3, with a tentative D call TRBD1 (6 bases). Trimming removed 5 bases from V and 5 bases from J, with 11 bases in between. The CDR3 is made up of 13 amino acids. From germline, CDR1 is MNHEY and CDR2 SMNVEV (reference sequence). The CDR3 DNA reads as TGTGCCAGCAGTGTAACAGGGCTAGATACGCAGTATTTT. It encodes CASSVTGLDTQYF.

DNA of the CDR3: TGTGCCAGTAGTGCCCGGACAGCCCCTACCTATAATTCACCCCTCCACTTT. Protein sequence: CASSARTAPTYNSPLHF. The chain recombines TRBV19 with TRBJ1-6; possible D gene TRBD1, 6 bases. V was cut by 5 bases and J by 2 bases, with 16 bases left in between. The CDR3 consists of 17 residues. Germline CDR1 is LNHDA and CDR2 is SQIVND (reference sequence). Filled out from reference TRBV19 and TRBJ1-6, the complete variable domain reads DGGITQSPKYLFRKEGQNVTLSCEQNLNHDAMYWYRQDPGQGLRLIYYSQIVNDFQKGDIAEGYSVSREKKESFPLTVTSAQKNPTAFYLCASSARTAPTYNSPLHFGNGTRLTVT.

This clone has more than one count but fewer than ten. The J gene is TRBJ1-1, the V gene TRBV25-1; D gene uncertain. Germline CDR1 reads MGHDK; CDR2 reads SYGVNS. This CDR3 is built from 11 residues. The V and J ends lost 5 bases and 2 bases respectively, with 3 bases between them. This chain's CDR3 is CASSLNTEAFF. CDR3 coding DNA: TGTGCCAGCAGTCTCAACACTGAAGCTTTCTTT.

This clone appeared a few times. CDR3 region: CASSWGQGRSYEQYF. For the CDR3, the DNA is TGTGCCAGCAGCTGGGGACAGGGTCGATCCTACGAGCAGTACTTC. The chain carries TRBV11-2 and TRBJ2-7; 9 nucleotides line up with TRBD1. The CDR3 length is 15 residues. After removal of 4 bases from V and 1 base from J, the junction contained 5 bases not matched to a gene. Germline values: CDR1 SGHAT, CDR2 FQNNGV.

V and J are TRBV27 and TRBJ1-1; 8 bases agree with TRBD1. CDR1 MNHEY and CDR2 SMNVEV come from the germline V gene (reference sequence). This CDR3 spans 16 amino acids. The junction had 11 bases not matched to a gene; V was cut back by 5 bases and J by 3 bases. The CDR3 here is CASSPDPDRGYTEAFF. DNA for the CDR3: TGTGCCAGCAGTCCTGACCCCGACAGGGGTTACACTGAAGCTTTCTTT.

This clone appeared once. The chain joins TRBV6-1 to TRBJ1-2; possibly TRBD1 for D (5 bases). Trimming took off 8 bases at V and 8 bases at J, with 12 bases between the two ends. CDR3 size: 11 residues. Germline CDR1 MNHNS, CDR2 SASEGT. CDR3 residues: CASYWGGGYTF. For the CDR3, the DNA is TGTGCCAGCTATTGGGGCGGCGGCTACACCTTC.

The V gene is TRBV15, the J gene TRBJ1-2; D is possibly TRBD1 (5 bases). The CDR3 loop spans 17 amino acids. In germline, CDR1 is LNHNV, CDR2 YYDKDF (reference sequence). Trimming stripped 4 bases from V and 3 bases from J, with 21 bases between. This CDR3 is CATSTRPDIASHYGYTF. The CDR3 nucleotides are TGTGCCACCAGCACTAGACCGGACATAGCTTCTCACTATGGCTACACCTTC.

The rearrangement links TRBV7-6 to TRBJ1-4; 7 positions match TRBD1. Trimming removed 3 bases from V and 2 bases from J; junction bases left unmatched: 15. Germline V gene lookup returns CDR1 SGHVS and CDR2 FNYEAQ. The CDR3 runs 19 residues. CDR3 sequence (DNA): TGTGCCAGCAGCTTTGCGGGACAGCCGCGGGTGGCGACTAATGAAAAACTGTTTTTT. Encoded protein: CASSFAGQPRVATNEKLFF.

This clone was seen more than once but under ten times. The rearrangement joins TRBV11-2 to TRBJ1-2, with D unclear. Germline loops: CDR1 SGHAT, CDR2 FQNNGV. There are 12 residues in the CDR3. Trimming stripped 4 bases from V and 4 bases from J, with 7 bases between. Here the CDR3 DNA reads TGTGCCAGCAGCTACGGACTCTATGGCTACACCTTC. Translated, it gives CASSYGLYGYTF.

The chain carries TRBV5-4 and TRBJ1-2; D is undetermined. In germline, CDR1 is SGHNT, CDR2 YYREEE (reference sequence). This CDR3 contains 15 residues. Trimming removed 4 bases at V and 5 bases at J, with 18 bases between. The CDR3 loop is CASSPYQVGSYGYTF. The CDR3 nucleotides read TGTGCCAGCAGCCCATATCAGGTTGGAAGTTATGGCTACACCTTC. The complete variable domain, with remaining parts taken from reference TRBV5-4 and TRBJ1-2, reads ETGVTQSPTHLIKTRGQQVTLRCSSQSGHNTVSWYQQALGQGPQFIFQYYREEENGRGNFPPRFSGLQFPNYSSELNVNALELDDSALYLCASSPYQVGSYGYTFGSGTRLTVV.

This chain links TRBV30 with TRBJ1-1; D is ambiguous. Trimming left V 0 bases short and J 10 bases short, with 12 bases between. From germline, CDR1 is GTSNPN and CDR2 SVGIG (reference sequence). This CDR3 comprises 12 residues. The CDR3 region is CAWSVSGVVAFF. The CDR3 nucleotides read TGTGCCTGGAGTGTATCCGGGGTTGTAGCTTTCTTT.

The rearrangement joins TRBV27 to TRBJ2-7; a weak D match, TRBD1 (5 bases). There are 15 residues in the CDR3. V was shortened by 2 bases and J by 4 bases, with 15 bases between the two germline ends. The germline gives CDR1 MNHEY, CDR2 SMNVEV (reference sequence). The CDR3: CASSLGPRVSYEQYF. The CDR3 region has the DNA TGTGCCAGCAGTTTAGGGCCCAGGGTTTCTTACGAGCAGTACTTC.

The chain has TRBV27 and TRBJ2-7, with D perhaps TRBD1 (6 bases). Germline CDR1 and CDR2: MNHEY and SMNVEV (reference sequence). This CDR3 is 14 amino acids long. Trimming left V 10 bases short and J 5 bases short, with 21 bases between. The chain's CDR3 is CATRTLGTSDEQYF. The CDR3 DNA reads as TGTGCCACTAGAACCCTTGGGACATCCGACGAGCAGTACTTC.

The table lists this clone with a count of one. The germline gene is not matched at one end of the junction; a read error may be the cause. The chain carries TRBV30 and TRBJ2-2, with a tentative D call TRBD2 (6 bases). The CDR3 extends over 13 amino acids. Looked up from germline, CDR1 is GTSNPN and CDR2 is SVGIG (reference sequence). The CDR3 DNA reads TGTGCCCGGAGGGCCGAGAACACCGGGGAGCTGTTTTTT. It is translated as CARRAENTGELFF.